One and the same sample provided the 2 T cell receptor beta chains below, sequenced in a study of shared clonotypes between healthy human individuals. TCRdb's copy holds only in-frame clones and misses some; the assay was immunoSEQ multiplex PCR. Altogether about 2,500,000 clones are present, around nine tenths being singletons, with the ten largest covering over 0.12%. Sequenced sample: naive CD4+ T cells sorted from blood. This sample's subset: CD45RA+ positively selected. The receptors originated from a man younger than 35 in good health.

The chain carries TRBV29-1 and TRBJ2-3, with TRBD1 as a possible D gene (5 bases). The CDR3 length is 14 residues. Germline CDR1 SQVTM, CDR2 ANQGSEA. V shed 6 bases and J shed 2 bases, with 15 bases lying between them. CDR3 in DNA: TGCAGCGTGTCGTCAGGGTTGAACACAGATACGCAGTATTTT. This codes for CSVSSGLNTDTQYF.

This clone was seen just once. The genes are TRBV12-5 and TRBJ2-7; D is uncertain. The V end lost 6 bases, the J end lost 2 bases, and 11 bases lay between the germline ends. Germline lookup yields CDR1 LGHNT and CDR2 FRNRAP. The length of the CDR3 is 13 residues. CDR3 DNA: TGTGCTAGTGGGACCGTGGCTCCCTACGAGCAGTACTTC. The encoded protein is CASGTVAPYEQYF.